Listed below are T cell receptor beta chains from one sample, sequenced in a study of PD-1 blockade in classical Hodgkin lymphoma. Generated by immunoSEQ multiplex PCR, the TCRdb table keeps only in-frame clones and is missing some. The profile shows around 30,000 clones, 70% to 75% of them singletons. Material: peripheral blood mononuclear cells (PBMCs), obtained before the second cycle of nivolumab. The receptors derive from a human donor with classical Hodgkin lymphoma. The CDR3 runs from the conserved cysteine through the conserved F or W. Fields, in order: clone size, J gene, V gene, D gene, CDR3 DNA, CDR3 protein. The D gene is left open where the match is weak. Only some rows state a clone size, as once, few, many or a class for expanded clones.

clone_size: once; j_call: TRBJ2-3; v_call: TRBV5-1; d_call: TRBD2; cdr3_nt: TGCGCCAGCAGCCCGCGGACTAGCGGGGGGGCAGATACGCAGTATTTT; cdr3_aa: CASSPRTSGGADTQYF
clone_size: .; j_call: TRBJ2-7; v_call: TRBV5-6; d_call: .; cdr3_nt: TGTGCCAGCAGCGTTAGGGGTTCTAACGAGCAGTACTTC; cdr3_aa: CASSVRGSNEQYF
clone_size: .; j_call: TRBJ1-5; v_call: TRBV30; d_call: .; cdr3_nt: TGTGCCTGGAGCACAGGGAGAAATCAGCCCCAGCATTTT; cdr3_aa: CAWSTGRNQPQHF
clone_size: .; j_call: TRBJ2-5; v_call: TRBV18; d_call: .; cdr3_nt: TGTGCCAGCTCACAGGCCGGTGAACCACAAGAGACCCAGTACTTC; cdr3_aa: CASSQAGEPQETQYF
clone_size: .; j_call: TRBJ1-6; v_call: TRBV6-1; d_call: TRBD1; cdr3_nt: TGTGCCAGCGTACAGACAGGGAATTTTTCACCCCTCCACTTT; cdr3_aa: CASVQTGNFSPLHF
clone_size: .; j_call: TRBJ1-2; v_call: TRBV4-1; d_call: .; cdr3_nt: TGCGCCAGCAGCCAAGTTCAACAGGGAGGGGACTATGGCTACACCTTC; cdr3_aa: CASSQVQQGGDYGYTF
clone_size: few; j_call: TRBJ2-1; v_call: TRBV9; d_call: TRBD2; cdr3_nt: TGTGCCAGCAGGGTAGCGGGGGGGCCTCTGTTCTTC; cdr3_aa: CASRVAGGPLFF
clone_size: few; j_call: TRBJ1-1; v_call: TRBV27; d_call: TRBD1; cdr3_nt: TGTGCCAGCAGGGGACAGGGAGTTGAAGCTTTCTTT; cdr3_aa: CASRGQGVEAFF
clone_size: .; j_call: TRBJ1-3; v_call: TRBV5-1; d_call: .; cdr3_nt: TGCGCCAGCAGCTTGTCACAGGGAGGAAACACCATATATTTT; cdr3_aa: CASSLSQGGNTIYF
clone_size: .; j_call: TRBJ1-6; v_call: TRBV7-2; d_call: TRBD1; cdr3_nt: TGTGCCAGCAGCCTCGCGATATGGACAGGGTCCAATTCACCCCTCCACTTT; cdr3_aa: CASSLAIWTGSNSPLHF
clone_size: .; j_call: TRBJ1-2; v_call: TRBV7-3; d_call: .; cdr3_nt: TGTGCCAGCAGCTTAACAGTTTCAGGGAGTGGCGGCTACACCTTC; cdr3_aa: CASSLTVSGSGGYTF
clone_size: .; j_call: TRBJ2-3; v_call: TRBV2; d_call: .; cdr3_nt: TGTGCCAGCGCGGAAACCGAGCAGTATTTT; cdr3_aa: CASAETEQYF
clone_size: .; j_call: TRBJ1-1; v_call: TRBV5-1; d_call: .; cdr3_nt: TGCGCCAGCAGCTTGTCAGGGGCTAACACTGAAGCTTTCTTT; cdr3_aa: CASSLSGANTEAFF
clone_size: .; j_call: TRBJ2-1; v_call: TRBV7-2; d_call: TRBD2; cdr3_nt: TGTGCCAGCAGCTTACTAGCGGGGTACAATGAGCAGTTCTTC; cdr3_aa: CASSLLAGYNEQFF
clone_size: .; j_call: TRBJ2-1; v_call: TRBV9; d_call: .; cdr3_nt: TGTGCCAGCAGCCCTTCGGGGGTACAGCAGTTCTTC; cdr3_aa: CASSPSGVQQFF
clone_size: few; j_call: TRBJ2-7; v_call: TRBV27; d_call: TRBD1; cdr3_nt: TGTGCCAGCAGTTTCTCCGGGACAGGGTTGGGGGAGCAGTACTTC; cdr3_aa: CASSFSGTGLGEQYF
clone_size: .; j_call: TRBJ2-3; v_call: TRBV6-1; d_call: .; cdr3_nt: TGTGCCAGCAGCTTGAGCCGGGCAGATACGCAGTATTTT; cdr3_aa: CASSLSRADTQYF
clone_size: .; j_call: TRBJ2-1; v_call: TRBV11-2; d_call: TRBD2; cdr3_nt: TGTGCCAGCAGCGCCCCGACTAGCGGGGGGCTCTACAATGAGCAGTTCTTC; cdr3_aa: CASSAPTSGGLYNEQFF
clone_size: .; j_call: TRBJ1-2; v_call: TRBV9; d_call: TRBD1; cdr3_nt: TGTGCCAGCAGCGTAGGCACAGGGGAGGGCTACACCTTC; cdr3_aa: CASSVGTGEGYTF
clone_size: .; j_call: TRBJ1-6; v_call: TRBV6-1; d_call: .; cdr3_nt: TGTGCCAGCACCGACCAGCCGTCGGGTTCACCCCTCCACTTT; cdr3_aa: CASTDQPSGSPLHF
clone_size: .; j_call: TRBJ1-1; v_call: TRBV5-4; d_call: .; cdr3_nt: TGTGCCAGCAGCCAAGAGGGACGGGATGAAGCTTTCTTT; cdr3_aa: CASSQEGRDEAFF
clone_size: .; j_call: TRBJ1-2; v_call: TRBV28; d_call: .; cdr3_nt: TGTGCCAGCAGCCCGGTCGGGGGGACTAACTATGGCTACACCTTC; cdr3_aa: CASSPVGGTNYGYTF
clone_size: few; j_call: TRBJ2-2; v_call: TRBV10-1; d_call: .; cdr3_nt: TGCGCCAGCAGTGAGTTCGAGACAGGGAGGCCCGGGGAGCTGTTTTTT; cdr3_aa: CASSEFETGRPGELFF